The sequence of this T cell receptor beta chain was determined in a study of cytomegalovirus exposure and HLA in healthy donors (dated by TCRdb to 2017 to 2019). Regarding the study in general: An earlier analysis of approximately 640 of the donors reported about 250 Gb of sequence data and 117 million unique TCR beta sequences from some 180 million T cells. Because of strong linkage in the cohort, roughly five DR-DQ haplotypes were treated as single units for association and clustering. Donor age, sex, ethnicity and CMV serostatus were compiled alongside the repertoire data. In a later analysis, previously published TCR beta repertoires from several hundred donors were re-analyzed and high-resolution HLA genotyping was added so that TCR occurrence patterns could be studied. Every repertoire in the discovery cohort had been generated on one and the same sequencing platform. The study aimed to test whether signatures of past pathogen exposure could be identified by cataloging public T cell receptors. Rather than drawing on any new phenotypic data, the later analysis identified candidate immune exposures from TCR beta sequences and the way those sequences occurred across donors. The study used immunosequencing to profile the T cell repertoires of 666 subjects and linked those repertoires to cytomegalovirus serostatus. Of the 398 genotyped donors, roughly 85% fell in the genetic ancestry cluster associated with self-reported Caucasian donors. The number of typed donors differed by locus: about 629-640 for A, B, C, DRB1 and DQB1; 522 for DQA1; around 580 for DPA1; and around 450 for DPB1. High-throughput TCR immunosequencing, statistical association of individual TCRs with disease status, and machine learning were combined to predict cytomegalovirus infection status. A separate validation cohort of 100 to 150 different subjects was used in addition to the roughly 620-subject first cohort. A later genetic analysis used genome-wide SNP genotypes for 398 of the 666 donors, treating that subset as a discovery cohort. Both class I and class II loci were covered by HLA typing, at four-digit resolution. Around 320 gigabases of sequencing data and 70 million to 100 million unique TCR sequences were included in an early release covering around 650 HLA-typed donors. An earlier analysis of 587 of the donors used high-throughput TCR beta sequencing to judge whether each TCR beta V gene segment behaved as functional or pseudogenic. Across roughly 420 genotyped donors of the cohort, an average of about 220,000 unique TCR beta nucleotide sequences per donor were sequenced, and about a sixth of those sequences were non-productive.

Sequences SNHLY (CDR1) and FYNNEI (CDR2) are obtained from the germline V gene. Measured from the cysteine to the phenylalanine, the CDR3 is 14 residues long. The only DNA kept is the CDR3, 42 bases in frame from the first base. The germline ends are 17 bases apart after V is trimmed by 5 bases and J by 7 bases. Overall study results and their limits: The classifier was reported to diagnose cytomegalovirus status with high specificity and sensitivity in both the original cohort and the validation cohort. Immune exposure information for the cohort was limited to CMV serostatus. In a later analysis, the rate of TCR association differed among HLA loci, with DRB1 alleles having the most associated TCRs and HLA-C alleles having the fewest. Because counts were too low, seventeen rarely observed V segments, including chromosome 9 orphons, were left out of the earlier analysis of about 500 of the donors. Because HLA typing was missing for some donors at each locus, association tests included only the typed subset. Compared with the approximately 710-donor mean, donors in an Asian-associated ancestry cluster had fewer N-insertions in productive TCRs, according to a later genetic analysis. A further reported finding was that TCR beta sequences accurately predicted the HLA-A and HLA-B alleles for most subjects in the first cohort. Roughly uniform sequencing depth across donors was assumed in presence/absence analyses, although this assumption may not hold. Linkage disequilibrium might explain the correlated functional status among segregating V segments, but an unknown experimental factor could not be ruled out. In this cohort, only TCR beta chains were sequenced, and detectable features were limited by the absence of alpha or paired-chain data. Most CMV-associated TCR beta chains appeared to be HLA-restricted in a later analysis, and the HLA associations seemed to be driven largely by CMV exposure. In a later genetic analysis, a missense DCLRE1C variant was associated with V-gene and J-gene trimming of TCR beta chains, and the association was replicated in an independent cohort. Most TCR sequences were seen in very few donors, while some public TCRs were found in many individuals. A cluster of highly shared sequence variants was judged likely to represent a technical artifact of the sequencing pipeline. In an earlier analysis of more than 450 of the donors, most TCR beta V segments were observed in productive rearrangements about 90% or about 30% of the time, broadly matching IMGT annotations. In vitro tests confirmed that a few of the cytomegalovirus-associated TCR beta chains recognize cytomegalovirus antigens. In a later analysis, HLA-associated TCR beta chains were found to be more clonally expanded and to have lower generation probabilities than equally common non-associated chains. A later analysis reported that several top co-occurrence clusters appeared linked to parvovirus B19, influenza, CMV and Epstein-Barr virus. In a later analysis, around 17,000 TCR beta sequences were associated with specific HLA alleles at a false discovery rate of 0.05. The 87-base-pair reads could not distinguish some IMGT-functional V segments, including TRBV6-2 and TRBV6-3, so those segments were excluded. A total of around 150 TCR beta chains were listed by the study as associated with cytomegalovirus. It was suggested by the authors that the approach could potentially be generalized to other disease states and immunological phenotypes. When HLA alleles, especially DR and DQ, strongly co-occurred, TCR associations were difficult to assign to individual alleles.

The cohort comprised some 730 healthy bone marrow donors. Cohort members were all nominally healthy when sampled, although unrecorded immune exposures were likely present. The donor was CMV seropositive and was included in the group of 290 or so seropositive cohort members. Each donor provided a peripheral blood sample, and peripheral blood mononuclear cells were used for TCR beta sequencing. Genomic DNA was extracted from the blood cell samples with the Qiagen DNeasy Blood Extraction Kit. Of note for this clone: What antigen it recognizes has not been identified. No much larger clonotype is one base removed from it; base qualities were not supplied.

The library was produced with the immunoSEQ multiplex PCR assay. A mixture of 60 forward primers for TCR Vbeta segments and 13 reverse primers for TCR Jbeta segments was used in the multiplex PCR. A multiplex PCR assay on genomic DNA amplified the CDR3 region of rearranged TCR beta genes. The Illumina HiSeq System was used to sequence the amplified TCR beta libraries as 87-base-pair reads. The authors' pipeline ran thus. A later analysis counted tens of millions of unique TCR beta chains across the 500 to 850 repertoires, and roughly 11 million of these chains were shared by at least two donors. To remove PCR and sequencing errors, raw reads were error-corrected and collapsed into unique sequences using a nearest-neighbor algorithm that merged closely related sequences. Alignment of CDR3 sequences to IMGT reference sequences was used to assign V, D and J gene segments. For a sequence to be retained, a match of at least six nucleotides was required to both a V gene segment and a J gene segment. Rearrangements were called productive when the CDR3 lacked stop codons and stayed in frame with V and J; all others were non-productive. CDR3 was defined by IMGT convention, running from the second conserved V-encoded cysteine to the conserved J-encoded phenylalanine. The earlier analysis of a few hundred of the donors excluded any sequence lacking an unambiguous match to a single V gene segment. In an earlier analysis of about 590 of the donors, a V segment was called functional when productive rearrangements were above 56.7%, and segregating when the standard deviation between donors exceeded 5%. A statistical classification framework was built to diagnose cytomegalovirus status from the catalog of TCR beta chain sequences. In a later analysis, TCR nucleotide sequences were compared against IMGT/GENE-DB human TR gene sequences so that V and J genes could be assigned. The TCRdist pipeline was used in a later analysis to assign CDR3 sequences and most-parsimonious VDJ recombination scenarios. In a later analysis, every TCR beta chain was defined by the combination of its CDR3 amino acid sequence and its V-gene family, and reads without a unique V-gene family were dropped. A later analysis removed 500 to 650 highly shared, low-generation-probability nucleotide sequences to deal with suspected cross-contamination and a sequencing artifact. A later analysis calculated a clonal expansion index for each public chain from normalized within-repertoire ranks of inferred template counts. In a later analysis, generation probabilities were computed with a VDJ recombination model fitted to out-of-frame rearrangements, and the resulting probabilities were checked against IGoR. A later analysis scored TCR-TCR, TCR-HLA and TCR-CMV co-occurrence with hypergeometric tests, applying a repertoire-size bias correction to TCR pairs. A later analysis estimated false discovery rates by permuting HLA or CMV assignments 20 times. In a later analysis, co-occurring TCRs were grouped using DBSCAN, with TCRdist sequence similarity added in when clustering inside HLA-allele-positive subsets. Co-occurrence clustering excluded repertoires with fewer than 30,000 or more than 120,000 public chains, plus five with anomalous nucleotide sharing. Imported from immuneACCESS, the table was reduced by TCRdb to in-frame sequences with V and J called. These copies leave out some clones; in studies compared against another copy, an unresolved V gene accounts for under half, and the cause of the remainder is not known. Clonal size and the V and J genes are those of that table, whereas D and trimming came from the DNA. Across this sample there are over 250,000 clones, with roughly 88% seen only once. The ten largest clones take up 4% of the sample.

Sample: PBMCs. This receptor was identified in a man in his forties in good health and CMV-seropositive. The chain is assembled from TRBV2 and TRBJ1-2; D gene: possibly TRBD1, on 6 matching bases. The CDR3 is CASSLQGGRGGYTF. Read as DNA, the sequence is TGTGCCAGCAGTCTACAAGGGGGAAGAGGTGGCTACACCTTC. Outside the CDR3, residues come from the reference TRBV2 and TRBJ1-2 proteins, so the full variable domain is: EPEVTQTPSHQVTQMGQEVILRCVPISNHLYFYWYRQILGQKVEFLVSFYNNEISEKSEIFDDQFSVERPDGSNFTLKIRSTKLEDSAMYFCASSLQGGRGGYTFGSGTRLTVV.